A selection of T cell receptor beta chains follows, all from one sample in a study of shared clonotypes between healthy human individuals. Assay used: immunoSEQ multiplex PCR; TCRdb lists only in-frame clones, some missing. The sample has 780,000 or so clones, roughly 72% seen once. The material sequenced was memory CD4+ T cells sorted from blood. Every receptor here comes from a woman in her 30s in good health. Both conserved end residues are trimmed from each CDR3.

TRBJ1-4 | 11 | TRBV27 | ASITGGGEKLF
TRBJ2-1 | 13 | TRBV7-3 | ASSLSGTSYNEQF
TRBJ2-3 | 13 | TRBV6-1 | ASSEPGQGTDTQY
TRBJ2-7 | 14 | TRBV7-9 | ASSLDRWQGTYEQY
TRBJ1-1 | 12 | TRBV23-1 | ASRTSAVNTEAF
TRBJ1-1 | 11 | TRBV6-6 | ASSTVTNTEAF
TRBJ2-1 | 15 | TRBV28 | ASSLASMSGSRDEQF
TRBJ2-7 | 11 | TRBV2 | ASRIGTTGEQY
TRBJ1-3 | 13 | TRBV5-4 | ASSLSSGSGNTIY
TRBJ2-2 | 12 | TRBV2 | ASRNEKGSGELF
TRBJ2-5 | 10 | TRBV2 | ASSERRETQY
TRBJ2-3 | 12 | TRBV5-1 | ASSLVISTDTQY
TRBJ1-3 | 15 | TRBV5-1 | ASSFGHEGASGNTIY
TRBJ2-1 | 9 | TRBV28 | ASELPNEQF
TRBJ1-6 | 11 | TRBV7-9 | ASSLTGDSPLH
TRBJ1-5 | 10 | TRBV28 | ASSRASQPQH
TRBJ2-5 | 13 | TRBV11-2 | ASSQQAGGPGTQY
TRBJ2-7 | 10 | TRBV28 | ASSLRTGEQY
TRBJ2-6 | 13 | TRBV11-2 | ASSLLLSGANVLT
TRBJ2-3 | 11 | TRBV7-9 | ASREQGRDTQY
TRBJ1-1 | 11 | TRBV30 | AWDRGSGVEAF
TRBJ1-1 | 13 | TRBV4-1 | ASSQGPGQGTEAF